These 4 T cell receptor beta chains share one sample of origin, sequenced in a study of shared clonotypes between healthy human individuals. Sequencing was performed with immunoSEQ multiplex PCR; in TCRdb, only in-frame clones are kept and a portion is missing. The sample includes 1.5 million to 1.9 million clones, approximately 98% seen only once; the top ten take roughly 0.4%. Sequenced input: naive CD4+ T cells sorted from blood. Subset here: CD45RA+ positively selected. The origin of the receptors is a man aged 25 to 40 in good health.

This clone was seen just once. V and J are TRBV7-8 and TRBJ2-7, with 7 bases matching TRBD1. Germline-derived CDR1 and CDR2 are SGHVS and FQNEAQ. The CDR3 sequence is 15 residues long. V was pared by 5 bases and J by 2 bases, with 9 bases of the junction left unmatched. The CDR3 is CASSPDRVRPYEQYF. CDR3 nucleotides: TGTGCCAGCAGCCCCGACAGGGTAAGGCCCTACGAGCAGTACTTC.

The CDR3 loop is CSADIAQKFF. CDR3 in DNA: TGCAGCGCGGATATAGCGCAAAAGTTCTTC. The chain is built from TRBV29-1 and TRBJ2-1; tentative D call: TRBD2 (5 bases). The CDR3 has 10 residues. Per the germline V gene, CDR1 is SQVTM and CDR2 is ANQGSEA. Trimming stripped 7 bases from V and 14 bases from J, with 15 bases between.

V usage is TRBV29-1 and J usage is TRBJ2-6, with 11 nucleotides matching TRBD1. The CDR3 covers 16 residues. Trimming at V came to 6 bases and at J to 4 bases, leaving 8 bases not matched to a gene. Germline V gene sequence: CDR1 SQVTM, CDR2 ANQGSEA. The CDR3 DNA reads TGCAGCGTCGTCGGACAGGGGGCGCGAGGGGCCAACGTCCTGACTTTC. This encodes CSVVGQGARGANVLTF.

The CDR3 sequence: CAAGGWYGYTF. The CDR3 DNA reads as TGTGCTGCGGGGGGATGGTATGGCTACACCTTC. This chain connects TRBV27 to TRBJ1-2; D perhaps matches TRBD1 (5 bases). The CDR3 totals 11 residues. Germline-derived CDR1 and CDR2 are MNHEY and SMNVEV (reference sequence).